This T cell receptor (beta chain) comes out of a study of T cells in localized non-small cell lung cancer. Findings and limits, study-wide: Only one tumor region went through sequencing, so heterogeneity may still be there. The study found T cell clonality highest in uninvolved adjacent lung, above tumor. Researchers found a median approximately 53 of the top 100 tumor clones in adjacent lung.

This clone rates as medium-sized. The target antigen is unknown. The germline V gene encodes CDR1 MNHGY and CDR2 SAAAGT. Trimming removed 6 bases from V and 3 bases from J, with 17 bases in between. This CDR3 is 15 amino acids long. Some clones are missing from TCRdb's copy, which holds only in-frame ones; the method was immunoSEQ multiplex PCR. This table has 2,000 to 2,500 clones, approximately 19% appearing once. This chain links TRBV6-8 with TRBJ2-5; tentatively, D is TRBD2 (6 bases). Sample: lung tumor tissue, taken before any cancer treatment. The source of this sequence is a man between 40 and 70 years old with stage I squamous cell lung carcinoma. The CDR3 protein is CASSSPLGGKETQYF. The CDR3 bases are TGTGCCAGCAGCTCTCCATTGGGAGGAAAAGAGACCCAGTACTTC.